The present entry profiles one T cell receptor (beta chain) with its context. Its target is not known. This CDR3 is 13 amino acids long. V was clipped by 5 bases and J by 8 bases, with 13 bases between them. Germline CDR1 is DFQATT and CDR2 is SNEGSKA (reference sequence). This sample is part of a study of T cell repertoires in cytomegalovirus infection. Study overall: From public TCR beta signatures came an indication of both CMV infection and matching HLA type.

Study outcomes and limitations: Based on cumulative public TCR beta family frequency, carriers of CMV plus the relevant HLA were identified.

TCRdb re-called the reads through MiXCR, storing one row per CDR3 protein. The sample consists of 450,000 to 600,000 distinct CDR3 sequences, roughly 43% of them appearing once. The rearrangement links TRBV20-1 to TRBJ1-6, with D perhaps matching TRBD1 (6 bases). The input for sequencing was cultured PBMCs, taken from culture after CMV antigen stimulation. This receptor was identified in a human donor in good health (CMV status not recorded). Some clones in this sample may be carry-over from other donors' samples. DNA for the CDR3: TGCAGTGCTCGGGCTTACAGGGATTCACCCCTCCACTTT. It encodes CSARAYRDSPLHF.